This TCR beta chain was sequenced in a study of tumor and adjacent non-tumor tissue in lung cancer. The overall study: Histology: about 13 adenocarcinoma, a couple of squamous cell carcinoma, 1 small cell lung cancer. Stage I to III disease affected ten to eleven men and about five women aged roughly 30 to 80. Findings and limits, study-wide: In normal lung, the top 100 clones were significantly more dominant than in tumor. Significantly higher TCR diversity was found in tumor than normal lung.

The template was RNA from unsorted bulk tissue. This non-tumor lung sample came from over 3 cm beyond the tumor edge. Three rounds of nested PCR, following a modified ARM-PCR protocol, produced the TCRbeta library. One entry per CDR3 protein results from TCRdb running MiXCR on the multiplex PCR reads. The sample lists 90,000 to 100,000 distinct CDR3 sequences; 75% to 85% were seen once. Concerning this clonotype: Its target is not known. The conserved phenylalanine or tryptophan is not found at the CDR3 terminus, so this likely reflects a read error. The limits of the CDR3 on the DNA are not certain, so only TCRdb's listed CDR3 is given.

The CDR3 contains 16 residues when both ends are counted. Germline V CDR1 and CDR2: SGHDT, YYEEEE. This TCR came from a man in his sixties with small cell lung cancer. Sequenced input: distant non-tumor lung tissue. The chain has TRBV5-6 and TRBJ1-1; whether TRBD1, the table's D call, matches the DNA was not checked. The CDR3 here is CASSLASGTANTEALH.